This T cell receptor (beta chain) was sequenced during a study of PD-L1 blockade in urothelial cancer. The wider study: There were a median of approximately 150,000 T cells in blood samples.

Germline loops: CDR1 MDHEN, CDR2 SYDVKM. V lost 5 bases, J lost 0 bases, and 14 bases lay in between. This CDR3 is 15 amino acids long. Time point described: pretreatment peripheral blood. The authors spiked synthetic TCR analog templates into each PCR. Generated by immunoSEQ multiplex PCR, the TCRdb table keeps only in-frame clones and is missing some. The data show 85,000 to 95,000 clones, about 89% seen once. Sequencing was performed on PBMCs, taken around atezolizumab (anti-PD-L1) treatment. The chain employs TRBV28 and TRBJ2-7; tentative D call: TRBD2 (5 bases). This receptor was taken from a woman over 75 with urothelial cancer. In DNA, the CDR3 is TGTGCCAGCAGTACTGAAAGCGGAGCCTCCTACGAGCAGTACTTC. It is translated as CASSTESGASYEQYF.